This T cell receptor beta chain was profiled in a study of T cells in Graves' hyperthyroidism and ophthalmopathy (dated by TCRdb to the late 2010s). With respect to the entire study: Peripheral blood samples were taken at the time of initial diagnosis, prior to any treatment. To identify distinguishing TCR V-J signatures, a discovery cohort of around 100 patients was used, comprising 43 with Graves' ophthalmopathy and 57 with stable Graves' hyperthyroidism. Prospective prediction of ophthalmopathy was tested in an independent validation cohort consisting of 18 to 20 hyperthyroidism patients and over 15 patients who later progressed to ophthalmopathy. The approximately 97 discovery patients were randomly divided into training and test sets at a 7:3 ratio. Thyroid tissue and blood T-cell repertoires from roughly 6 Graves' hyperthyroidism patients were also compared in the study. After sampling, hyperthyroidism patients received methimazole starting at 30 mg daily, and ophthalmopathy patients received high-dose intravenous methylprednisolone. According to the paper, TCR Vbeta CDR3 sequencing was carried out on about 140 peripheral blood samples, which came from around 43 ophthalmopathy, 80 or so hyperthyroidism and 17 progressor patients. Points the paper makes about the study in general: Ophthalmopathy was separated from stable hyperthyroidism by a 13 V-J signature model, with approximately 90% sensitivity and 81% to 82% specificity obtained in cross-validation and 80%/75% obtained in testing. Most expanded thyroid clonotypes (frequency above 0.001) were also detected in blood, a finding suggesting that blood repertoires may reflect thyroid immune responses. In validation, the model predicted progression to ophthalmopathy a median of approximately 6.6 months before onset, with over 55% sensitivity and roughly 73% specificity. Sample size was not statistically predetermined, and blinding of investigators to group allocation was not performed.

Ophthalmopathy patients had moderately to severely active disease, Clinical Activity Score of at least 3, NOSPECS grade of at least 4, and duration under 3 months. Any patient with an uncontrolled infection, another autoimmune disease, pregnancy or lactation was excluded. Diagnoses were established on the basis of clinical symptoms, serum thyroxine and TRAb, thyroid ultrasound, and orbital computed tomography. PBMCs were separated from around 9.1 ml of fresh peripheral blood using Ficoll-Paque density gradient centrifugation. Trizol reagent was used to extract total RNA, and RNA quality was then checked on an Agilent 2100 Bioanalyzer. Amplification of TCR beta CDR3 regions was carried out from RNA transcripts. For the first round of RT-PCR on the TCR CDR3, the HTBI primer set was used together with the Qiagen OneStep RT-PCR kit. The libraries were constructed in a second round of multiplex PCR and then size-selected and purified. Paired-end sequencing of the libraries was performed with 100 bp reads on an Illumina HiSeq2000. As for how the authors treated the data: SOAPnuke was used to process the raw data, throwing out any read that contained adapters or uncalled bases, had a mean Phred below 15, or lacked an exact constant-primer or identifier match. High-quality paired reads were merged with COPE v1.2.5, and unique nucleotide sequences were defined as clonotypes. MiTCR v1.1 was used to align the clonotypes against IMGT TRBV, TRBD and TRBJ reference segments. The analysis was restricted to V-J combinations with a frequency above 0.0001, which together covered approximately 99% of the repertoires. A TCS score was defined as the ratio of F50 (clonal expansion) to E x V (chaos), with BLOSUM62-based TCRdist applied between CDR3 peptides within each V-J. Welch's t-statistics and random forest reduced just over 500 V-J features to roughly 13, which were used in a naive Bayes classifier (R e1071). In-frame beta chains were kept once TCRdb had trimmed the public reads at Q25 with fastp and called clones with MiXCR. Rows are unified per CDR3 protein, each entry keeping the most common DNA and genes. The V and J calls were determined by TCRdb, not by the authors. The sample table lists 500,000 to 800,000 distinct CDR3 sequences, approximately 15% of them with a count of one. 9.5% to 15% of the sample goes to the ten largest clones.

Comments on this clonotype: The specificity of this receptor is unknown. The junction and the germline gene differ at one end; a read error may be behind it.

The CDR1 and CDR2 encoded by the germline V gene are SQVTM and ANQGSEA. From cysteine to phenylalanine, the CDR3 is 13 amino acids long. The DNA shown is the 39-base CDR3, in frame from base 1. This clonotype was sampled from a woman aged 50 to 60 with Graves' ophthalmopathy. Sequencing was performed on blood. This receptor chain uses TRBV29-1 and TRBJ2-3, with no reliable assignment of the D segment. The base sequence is TGCAGCGTTGAAGGTCACCGGCCAGATACGCAGTGTTTT. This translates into CSVEGHRPDTQCF.